The T cell receptor (beta chain) described here comes from a study of T-cell memory formation after mild COVID-19. Constant-segment primers served in 5'RACE that generated TCR alpha and TCR beta cDNA libraries bearing sample barcodes and UMIs. Each CDR3 protein gets one entry after TCRdb re-called the 5' RACE reads with MiXCR. The sample has just over 400,000 distinct CDR3 sequences; about a quarter are singletons. The specimen was PBMCs or a T cell subset sorted from them (not recorded which). The sequence was collected from an adult woman who had mild COVID-19 (a few samples of this study predate the infection). Cell type and time point are not known.

The CDR3 spells CASSRSGTGNTGELFF. The CDR3 coding sequence is TGTGCCAGCAGCAGATCCGGAACAGGGAACACCGGGGAGCTGTTTTTT. V gene TRBV7-2 combines with J gene TRBJ2-2; a possible D gene is TRBD1 (5 bases). CDR1 and CDR2 from the germline V gene are SGHTA and FQGNSA. The CDR3 length is 16 residues. V gave up 5 bases and J gave up 1 base, with 14 bases separating them.